This T cell receptor beta chain was sequenced for a study of breast tumors, draining lymph nodes, adjacent tissues. Findings and limits, study-wide: Luminal-like breast cancer showed significantly higher tumor–nontumor repertoire similarity than basal-like. Tumor TCR diversity was below lymph nodes but above nontumor tissue. Tumor T cell lymph node origin was a supported hypothesis, not proven. Data fit most tumor T cells coming from lymph node, expanding in tumor.

TCRdb re-analysed the multiplex PCR reads in MiXCR, keeping a single row per CDR3 protein. The repertoire includes about 100,000 distinct CDR3 sequences, around 20% of them detected once, and more than 0.9% sits in the top ten. This clonotype was observed a few times. Its matching antigen is unknown. Breast cancer patients provided tissue from their axillary draining lymph nodes. V gave up 2 bases and J gave up 4 bases; unmatched junction bases: 11. The CDR3 length is 16 residues. Germline V CDR1 and CDR2: KGHSH, LQKENI. The chain couples TRBV18 to TRBJ2-7; 7 bases are shared with TRBD2. This sequence was found in a female donor with breast cancer. Some clones in this sample may be carry-over from other donors' samples. Source material: axillary lymph node tissue. As DNA, the CDR3 is TGTGCCAGCTCACCAATTAGGCCCGGCGGGAGTTACGAGCAGTACTTC. It yields the protein CASSPIRPGGSYEQYF.